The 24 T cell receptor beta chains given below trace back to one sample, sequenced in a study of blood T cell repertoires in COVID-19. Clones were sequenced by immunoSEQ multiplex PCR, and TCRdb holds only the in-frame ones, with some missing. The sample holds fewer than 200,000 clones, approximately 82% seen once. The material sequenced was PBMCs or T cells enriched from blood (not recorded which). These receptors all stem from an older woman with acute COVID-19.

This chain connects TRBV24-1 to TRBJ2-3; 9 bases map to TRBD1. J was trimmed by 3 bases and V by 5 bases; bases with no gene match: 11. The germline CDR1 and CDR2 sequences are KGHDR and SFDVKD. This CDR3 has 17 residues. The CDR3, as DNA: TGTGCCACCAGTGGCCTACCAACAGGGGGCGGAACAGATACGCAGTATTTT. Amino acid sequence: CATSGLPTGGGTDTQYF.

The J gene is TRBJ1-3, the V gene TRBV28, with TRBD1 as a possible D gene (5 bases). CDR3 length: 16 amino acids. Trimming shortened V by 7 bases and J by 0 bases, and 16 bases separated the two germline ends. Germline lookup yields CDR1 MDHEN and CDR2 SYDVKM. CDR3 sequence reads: CASTEIRDYSGNTIYF. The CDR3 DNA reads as TGTGCCAGCACCGAGATCAGGGACTACTCTGGAAACACCATATATTTT.

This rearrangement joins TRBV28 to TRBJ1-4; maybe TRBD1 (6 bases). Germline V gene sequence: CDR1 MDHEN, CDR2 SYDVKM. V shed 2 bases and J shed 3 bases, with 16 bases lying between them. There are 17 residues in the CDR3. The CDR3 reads CASSLAGARGSNEKLFF. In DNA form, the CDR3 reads TGTGCCAGCAGTTTAGCGGGGGCGCGTGGGTCTAATGAAAAACTGTTTTTT.

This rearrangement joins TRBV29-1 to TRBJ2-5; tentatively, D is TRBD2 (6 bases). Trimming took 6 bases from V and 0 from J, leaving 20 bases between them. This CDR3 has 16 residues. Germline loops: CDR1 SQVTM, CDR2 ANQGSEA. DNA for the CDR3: TGCAGCGTCATACTATGGGGGGAGGTAGACCAAGAGACCCAGTACTTC. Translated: CSVILWGEVDQETQYF.

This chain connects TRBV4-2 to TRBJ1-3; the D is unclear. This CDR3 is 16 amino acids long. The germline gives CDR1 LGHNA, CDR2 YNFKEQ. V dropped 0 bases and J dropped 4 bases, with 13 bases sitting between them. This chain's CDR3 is CASSQETRRYGNTIYF. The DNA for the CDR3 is TGTGCCAGCAGCCAAGAAACCCGGAGGTACGGAAACACCATATATTTT.

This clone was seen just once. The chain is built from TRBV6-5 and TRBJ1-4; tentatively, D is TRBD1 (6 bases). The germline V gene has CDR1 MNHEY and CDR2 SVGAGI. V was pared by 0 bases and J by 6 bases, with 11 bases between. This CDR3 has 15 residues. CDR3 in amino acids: CASSYSGQPDEKLFF. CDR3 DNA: TGTGCCAGCAGTTACTCTGGACAGCCTGATGAAAAACTGTTTTTT.

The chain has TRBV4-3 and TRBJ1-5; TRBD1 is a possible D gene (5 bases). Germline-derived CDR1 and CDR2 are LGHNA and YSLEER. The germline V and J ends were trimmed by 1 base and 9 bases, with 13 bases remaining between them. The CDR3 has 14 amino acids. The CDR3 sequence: CASSQGQSLGPQHF. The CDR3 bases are TGCGCCAGCAGCCAAGGACAGTCCCTCGGGCCCCAGCATTTT.

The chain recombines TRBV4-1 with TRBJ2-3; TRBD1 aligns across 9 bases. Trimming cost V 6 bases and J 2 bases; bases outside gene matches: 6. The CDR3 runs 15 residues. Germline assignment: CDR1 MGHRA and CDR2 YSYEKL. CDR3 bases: TGCGCCAGCAGACAAACAGGGGGCACCACAGATACGCAGTATTTT. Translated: CASRQTGGTTDTQYF.

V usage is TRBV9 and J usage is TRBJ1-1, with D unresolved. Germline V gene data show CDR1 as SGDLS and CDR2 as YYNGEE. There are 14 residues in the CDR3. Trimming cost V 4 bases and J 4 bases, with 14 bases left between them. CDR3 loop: CASSKTPSGTEAFF. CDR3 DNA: TGTGCCAGCAGCAAAACCCCCAGCGGCACTGAAGCTTTCTTT.

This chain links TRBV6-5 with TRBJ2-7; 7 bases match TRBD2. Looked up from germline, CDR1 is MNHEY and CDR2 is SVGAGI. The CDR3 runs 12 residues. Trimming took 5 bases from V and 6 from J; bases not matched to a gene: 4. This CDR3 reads CASSPSGGEQYV. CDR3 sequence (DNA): TGTGCCAGCAGTCCCTCGGGGGGCGAGCAGTACGTC.

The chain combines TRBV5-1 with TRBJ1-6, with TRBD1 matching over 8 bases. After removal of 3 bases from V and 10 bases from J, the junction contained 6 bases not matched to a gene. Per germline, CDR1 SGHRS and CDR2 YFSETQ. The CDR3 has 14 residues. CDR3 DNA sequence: TGCGCCAGCAGCTCCGGGACAGGCGGGTCACCCCTCCACTTT. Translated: CASSSGTGGSPLHF.

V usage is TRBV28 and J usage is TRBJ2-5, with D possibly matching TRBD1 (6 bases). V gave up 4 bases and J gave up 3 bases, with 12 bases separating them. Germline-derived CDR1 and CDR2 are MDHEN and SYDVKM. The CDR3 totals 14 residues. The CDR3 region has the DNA TGTGCCAGCAGTTCATACAGGGAAGAAGAGACCCAGTACTTC. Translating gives CASSSYREEETQYF.

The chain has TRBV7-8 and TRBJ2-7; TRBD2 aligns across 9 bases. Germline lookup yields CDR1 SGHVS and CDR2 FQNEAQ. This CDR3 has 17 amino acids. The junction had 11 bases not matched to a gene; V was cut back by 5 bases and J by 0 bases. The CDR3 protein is CASSPTGLADRSYEQYF. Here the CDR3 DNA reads TGTGCCAGCAGCCCGACGGGACTAGCAGATCGCTCCTACGAGCAGTACTTC.

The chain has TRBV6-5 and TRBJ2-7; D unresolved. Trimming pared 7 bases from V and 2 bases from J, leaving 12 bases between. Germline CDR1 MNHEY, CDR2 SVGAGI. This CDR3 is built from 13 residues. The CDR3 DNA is TGTGCCAGCAAGGAGACTTTTACCTACGAGCAGTACTTC. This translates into CASKETFTYEQYF.

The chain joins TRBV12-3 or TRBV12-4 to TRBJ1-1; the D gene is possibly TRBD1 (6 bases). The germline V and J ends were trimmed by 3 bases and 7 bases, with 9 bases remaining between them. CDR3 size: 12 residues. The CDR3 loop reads CASSFGQIEAFF. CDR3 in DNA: TGTGCCAGCAGTTTTGGACAGATTGAAGCTTTCTTT.

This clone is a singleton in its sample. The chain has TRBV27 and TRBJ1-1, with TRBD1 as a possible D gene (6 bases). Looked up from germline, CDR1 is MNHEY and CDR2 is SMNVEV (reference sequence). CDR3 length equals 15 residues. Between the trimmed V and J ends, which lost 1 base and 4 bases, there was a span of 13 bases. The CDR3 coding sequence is TGTGCCAGCAGTTTATTAAGTCGAGGGGGCACTGAAGCTTTCTTT. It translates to CASSLLSRGGTEAFF.

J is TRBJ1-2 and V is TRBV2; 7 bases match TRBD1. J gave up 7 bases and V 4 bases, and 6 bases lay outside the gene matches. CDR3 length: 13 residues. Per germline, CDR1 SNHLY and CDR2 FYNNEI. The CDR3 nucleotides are TGTGCCAGCAGTGGGGACAGTAGAGGTGGCTACACCTTC. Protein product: CASSGDSRGGYTF.

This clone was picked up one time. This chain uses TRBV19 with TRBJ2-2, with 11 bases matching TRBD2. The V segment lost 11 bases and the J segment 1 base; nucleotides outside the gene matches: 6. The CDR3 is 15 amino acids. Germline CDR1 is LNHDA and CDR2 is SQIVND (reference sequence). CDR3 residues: CAVSGRVKNTGELFF. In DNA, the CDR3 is TGTGCCGTTAGCGGGAGGGTAAAGAACACCGGGGAGCTGTTTTTT.

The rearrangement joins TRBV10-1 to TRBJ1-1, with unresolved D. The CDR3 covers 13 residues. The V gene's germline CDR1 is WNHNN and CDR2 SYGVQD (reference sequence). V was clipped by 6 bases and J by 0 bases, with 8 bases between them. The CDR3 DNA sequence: TGCGCCAGCAGCGGAGAGATGAACACTGAAGCTTTCTTT. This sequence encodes CASSGEMNTEAFF.

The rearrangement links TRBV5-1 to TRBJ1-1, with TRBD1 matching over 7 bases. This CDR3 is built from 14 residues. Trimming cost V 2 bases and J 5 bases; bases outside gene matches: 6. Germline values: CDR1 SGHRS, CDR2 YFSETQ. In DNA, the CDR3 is TGCGCCAGCAGCTTAGCAGGGGGTCTGACTGAAGCTTTCTTT. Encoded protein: CASSLAGGLTEAFF.

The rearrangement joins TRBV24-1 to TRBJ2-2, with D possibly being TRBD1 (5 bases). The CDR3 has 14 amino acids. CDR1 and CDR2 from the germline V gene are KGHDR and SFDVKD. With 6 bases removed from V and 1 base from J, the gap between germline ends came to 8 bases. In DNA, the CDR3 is TGTGCCACCAGTTGGACACGGAACACCGGGGAGCTGTTTTTT. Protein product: CATSWTRNTGELFF.

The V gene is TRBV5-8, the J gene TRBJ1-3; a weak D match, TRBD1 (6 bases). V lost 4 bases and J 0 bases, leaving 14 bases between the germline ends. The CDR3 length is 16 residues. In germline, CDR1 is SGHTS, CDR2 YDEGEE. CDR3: CASSKQGVYSGNTIYF. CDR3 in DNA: TGTGCCAGCAGCAAACAGGGAGTTTACTCTGGAAACACCATATATTTT.

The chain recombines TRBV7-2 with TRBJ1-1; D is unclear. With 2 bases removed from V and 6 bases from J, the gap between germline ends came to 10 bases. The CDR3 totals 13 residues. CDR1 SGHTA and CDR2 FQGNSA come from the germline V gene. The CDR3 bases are TGTGCCAGCAGCTTAAACGCCGCGTCTGAAGCTTTCTTT. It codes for CASSLNAASEAFF.

CDR3 sequence: CASSSSPGTTTNEKLFF. CDR3 DNA: TGCGCCAGCAGCTCCTCCCCGGGGACTACAACTAATGAAAAACTGTTTTTT. The chain combines TRBV5-1 with TRBJ1-4, with D possibly being TRBD1 (5 bases). Germline CDR1 SGHRS, CDR2 YFSETQ. The V end was cut by 3 bases, the J end by 0 bases, with 15 bases between. The CDR3 contains 17 residues.